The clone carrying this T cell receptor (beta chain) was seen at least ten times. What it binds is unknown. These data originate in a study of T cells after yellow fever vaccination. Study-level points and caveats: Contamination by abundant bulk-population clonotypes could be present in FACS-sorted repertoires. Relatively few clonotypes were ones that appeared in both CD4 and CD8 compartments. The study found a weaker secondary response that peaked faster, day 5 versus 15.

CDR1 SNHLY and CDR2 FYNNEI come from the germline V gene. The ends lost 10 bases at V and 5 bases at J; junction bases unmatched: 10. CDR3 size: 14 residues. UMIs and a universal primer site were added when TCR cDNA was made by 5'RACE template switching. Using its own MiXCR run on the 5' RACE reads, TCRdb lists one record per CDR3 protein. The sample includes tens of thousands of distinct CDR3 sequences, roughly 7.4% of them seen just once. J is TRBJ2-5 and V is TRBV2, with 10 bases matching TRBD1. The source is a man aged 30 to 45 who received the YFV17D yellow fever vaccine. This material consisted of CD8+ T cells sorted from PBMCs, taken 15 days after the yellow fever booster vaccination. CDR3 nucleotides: TGTGCCATCCAGGAGGACAGGGGGGTGGAGACCCAGTACTTC. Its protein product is CAIQEDRGVETQYF.